This T cell receptor (beta chain) was recovered during a study of CD8 T cells in ankylosing spondylitis. Findings and caveats of the study: Ankylosing spondylitis blood seemed to carry a telltale TCR beta motif made of about 8 highly homologous variants. Before this, some motif variants had been reported in reactive arthritis synovial fluid and blood.

Quantitative molecular-barcoded 5'-RACE generated the TCR beta libraries. In TCRdb, the 5' RACE reads were re-called with MiXCR into one record per CDR3 protein. The sample carries around 770,000 distinct CDR3 sequences, about 11% recorded once. This clonotype has only a few counts. Its antigen remains unknown. V trimming: 0 bases; J trimming: 1 base; junction bases outside the gene matches: 6. The CDR3 spans 17 residues. Germline V CDR1 and CDR2: LGHNA, YSLEER. The receptor comes from a male donor with ankylosing spondylitis. The source material was blood, either unsorted or a sorted T cell fraction (not recorded which). This sequence joins TRBV4-3 and TRBJ2-1, with TRBD2 matching 7 bases. The CDR3 is CASSQDPLARSYNEQFF. The CDR3 DNA is TGCGCCAGCAGCCAAGATCCACTAGCGAGATCCTACAATGAGCAGTTCTTC.